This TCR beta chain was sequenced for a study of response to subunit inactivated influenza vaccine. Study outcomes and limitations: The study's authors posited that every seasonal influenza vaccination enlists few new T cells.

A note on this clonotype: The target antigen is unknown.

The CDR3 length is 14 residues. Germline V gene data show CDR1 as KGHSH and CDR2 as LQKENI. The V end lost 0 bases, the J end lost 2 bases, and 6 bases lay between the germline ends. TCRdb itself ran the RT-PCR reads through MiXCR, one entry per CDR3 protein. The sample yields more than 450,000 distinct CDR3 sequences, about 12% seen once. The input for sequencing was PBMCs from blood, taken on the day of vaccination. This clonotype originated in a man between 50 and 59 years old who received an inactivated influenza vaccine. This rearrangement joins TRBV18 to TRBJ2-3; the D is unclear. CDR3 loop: CASSPPTHTDTQYF. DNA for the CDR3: TGTGCCAGCTCACCACCAACACACACAGATACGCAGTATTTT.